This TCR beta chain is drawn from a study of tumor and adjacent non-tumor tissue in lung cancer. The CDR3 runs to 12 residues. The V gene's germline CDR1 is ENHRY and CDR2 SYGVKD. The trim removed 5 bases at V and 5 bases at J, leaving 3 bases unmatched. RNA was extracted from bulk tissue without any cell sorting. In its sample, this clonotype was seen many times. Three rounds of nested PCR, following a modified ARM-PCR protocol, produced the TCRbeta library. TCRdb re-called the multiplex PCR reads through MiXCR, storing one row per CDR3 protein. This sample has 68,000 or so distinct CDR3 sequences, with roughly three fifths found just once.

The sequencing input was lung tumor tissue. The sequence was obtained from a man aged 45-60 years with non-small cell lung cancer. The V call is TRBV10-3, the J call TRBJ2-7; the match to TRBD1 covers 7 bases. The CDR3 loop is CAISPGTDEQYF. The CDR3 DNA reads as TGTGCCATCAGTCCCGGGACAGACGAGCAGTACTTC.